Following are 27 T cell receptor beta chains from one sample sequenced in a study of T cells after yellow fever vaccination. Using its own MiXCR run on the 5' RACE reads, TCRdb lists one record per CDR3 protein. The sample includes just over 250,000 distinct CDR3 sequences, roughly 5.2% of them seen just once. This specimen was CD4+ T cells sorted from PBMCs, taken on the day of the yellow fever booster vaccination. The receptors were sampled from a young man who received the YFV17D yellow fever vaccine.

This clonotype was counted between two and nine times. The chain employs TRBV20-1 and TRBJ1-1; no clear D gene. This CDR3 is built from 12 residues. Trimming pared 6 bases from V and 5 bases from J, leaving 13 bases between. CDR1 is DFQATT and CDR2 is SNEGSKA in the germline V gene (reference sequence). The CDR3 nucleotides read TGCAGTGCCTGGTACGTGGGGACTGAAGCTTTCTTT. Protein product: CSAWYVGTEAFF.

The chain links TRBV7-2 to TRBJ2-5; D might be TRBD1 (6 bases). The germline CDR1 and CDR2 sequences are SGHTA and FQGNSA. CDR3 length: 14 amino acids. The V gene lost 7 bases and the J gene lost 2 bases, with 14 bases spanning the gap. The CDR3 reads CASTRDRSQETQYF. In nucleotides, the CDR3 is TGTGCCAGCACCAGAGACAGGAGTCAAGAGACCCAGTACTTC.

This clonotype occurred many times. The rearrangement uses TRBV5-1 and TRBJ2-7, with 11 positions matching TRBD2. V gave up 4 bases and J gave up 3 bases; unmatched junction bases: 6. From germline, CDR1 is SGHRS and CDR2 YFSETQ. This CDR3 is built from 15 residues. CDR3 coding DNA: TGCGCCAGCAGCCCGTTAGGACTAGCGGGCTACGAGCAGTACTTC. As protein: CASSPLGLAGYEQYF.

This clonotype was counted a few times. The J gene is TRBJ2-7, the V gene TRBV5-4; 7 bases map to TRBD1. The V gene end was trimmed by 4 bases and the J gene end by 3 bases; junction bases not matched to a gene: 4. Germline V gene lookup returns CDR1 SGHNT and CDR2 YYREEE (reference sequence). The CDR3 runs 13 residues. CDR3: CASSRDSNYEQYF. CDR3 DNA: TGTGCCAGCAGCCGGGACAGTAACTACGAGCAGTACTTC.

This chain joins TRBV7-2 and TRBJ2-5; a possible D gene is TRBD1 (5 bases). Germline V gene data show CDR1 as SGHTA and CDR2 as FQGNSA. CDR3 length equals 13 residues. Trimming pared 2 bases from V and 4 bases from J, leaving 8 bases between. Here the CDR3 reads CASSLSGLETQYF. CDR3 coding DNA: TGTGCCAGCAGCTTATCAGGGTTAGAGACCCAGTACTTC. The full variable domain, completed using reference TRBV7-2 and TRBJ2-5, is GAGVSQSPSNKVTEKGKDVELRCDPISGHTALYWYRQSLGQGLEFLIYFQGNSAPDKSGLPSDRFSAERTGGSVSTLTIQRTQQEDSAVYLCASSLSGLETQYFGPGTRLLVL.

The chain has TRBV5-4 and TRBJ2-5; TRBD2 aligns across 7 bases. Germline V gene lookup returns CDR1 SGHNT and CDR2 YYREEE (reference sequence). The CDR3 sequence is 15 residues long. Losses at the gene ends were 0 bases for V and 3 bases for J; bases not matched to a gene: 5. CDR3 sequence (DNA): TGTGCCAGCAGCTTGGCTGGCGGGGGTGAAGAGACCCAGTACTTC. This codes for CASSLAGGGEETQYF.

This clonotype came up many times. This rearrangement joins TRBV20-1 to TRBJ2-3; 9 bases agree with TRBD2. The V segment lost 3 bases and the J segment 5 bases; nucleotides outside the gene matches: 9. CDR3 length: 15 amino acids. CDR1 is DFQATT and CDR2 is SNEGSKA in the germline V gene (reference sequence). The DNA for the CDR3 is TGCAGTGCTAGTTCGGAGCGGGGGGTGCGAGATACGCAGTATTTT. This codes for CSASSERGVRDTQYF.

CDR3: CSAGFRAAFRGYTF. CDR3 in DNA: TGCAGTGCTGGCTTTCGGGCCGCTTTTAGAGGCTACACCTTC. The chain joins TRBV20-1 to TRBJ1-2; the D is unclear. Germline assignment: CDR1 DFQATT and CDR2 SNEGSKA (reference sequence). The V end lost 5 bases, the J end lost 8 bases, and 21 bases lay between the germline ends. The CDR3 covers 14 residues.

The V call is TRBV6-5, the J call TRBJ1-6; possible D gene TRBD1, 5 bases. The CDR3 is made up of 16 amino acids. The germline gives CDR1 MNHEY, CDR2 SVGAGI. V dropped 8 bases and J dropped 7 bases, with 21 bases sitting between them. CDR3 protein: CASGRTGGNRNSPLHF. CDR3 DNA: TGTGCCAGCGGCCGGACGGGGGGGAACAGAAATTCACCCCTCCACTTT.

The chain recombines TRBV12-3 or TRBV12-4 with TRBJ2-2; D call uncertain. The CDR3 is 15 residues long. Trimming shortened V by 6 bases and J by 0 bases, and 11 bases separated the two germline ends. The CDR3 sequence is CASSAGVPNTGELFF. The CDR3 DNA sequence: TGTGCCAGCAGCGCTGGGGTCCCGAACACCGGGGAGCTGTTTTTT.

The chain joins TRBV28 to TRBJ2-4, with 7 bases matching TRBD1. V was clipped by 4 bases and J by 7 bases; unmatched bases: 7. The V gene's germline CDR1 is MDHEN and CDR2 SYDVKM. There are 14 residues in the CDR3. CDR3 bases: TGTGCCAGCAGTTGGGGACAGAGTAAGAACATTCAGTACTTC. Residues: CASSWGQSKNIQYF.

This clonotype was seen a handful of times. The rearrangement uses TRBV12-5 and TRBJ2-7; 7 positions agree with TRBD1. Germline CDR1 LGHNT, CDR2 FRNRAP. The CDR3 runs to 14 residues. Trimming took 4 bases from V and 0 from J; bases not matched to a gene: 3. The CDR3 nucleotides are TGTGCTAGTGGTTACCGGGACAGCTCCTACGAGCAGTACTTC. This gives the protein CASGYRDSSYEQYF.

There are a few counts of this clonotype. J is TRBJ1-4 and V is TRBV24-1; D unresolved. Germline CDR1 KGHDR, CDR2 SFDVKD. CDR3 length: 13 amino acids. The V end was cut by 6 bases, the J end by 5 bases, with 9 bases between. CDR3 sequence (DNA): TGTGCCACCAGTCGAAGGGAAAATGAAAAACTGTTTTTT. The encoded protein is CATSRRENEKLFF.

This clonotype occurred a few times. V gene TRBV7-2 combines with J gene TRBJ2-1; 7 bases line up with TRBD1. This CDR3 contains 13 residues. CDR1 SGHTA and CDR2 FQGNSA come from the germline V gene. Unmatched junction bases numbered 3, after V lost 5 bases and J lost 5 bases. In DNA form, the CDR3 reads TGTGCCAGCAGCAGGGGACAGCACAATGAGCAGTTCTTC. This sequence encodes CASSRGQHNEQFF.

This clonotype was seen many times. The rearrangement joins TRBV5-1 to TRBJ2-1, with D tentatively TRBD1 (7 bases). From germline, CDR1 is SGHRS and CDR2 YFSETQ. This CDR3 spans 16 amino acids. The V end was cut by 3 bases, the J end by 12 bases, with 25 bases between. CDR3 sequence reads: CASSSVQGTAQGGQFF. DNA for the CDR3: TGCGCCAGCAGCTCTGTACAGGGAACCGCGCAGGGGGGGCAGTTCTTC.

This sequence joins TRBV10-3 and TRBJ1-5; 7 positions match TRBD1. Losses at the gene ends were 2 bases for V and 4 bases for J; bases not matched to a gene: 8. Germline V CDR1 and CDR2: ENHRY, SYGVKD. This CDR3 spans 16 amino acids. The CDR3 is CAISEKRDRGNQPQHF. CDR3 coding DNA: TGTGCCATCAGTGAGAAAAGGGACAGAGGGAATCAGCCCCAGCATTTT.

In its sample, this clonotype was seen many times. This chain joins TRBV4-1 and TRBJ2-5; 9 bases agree with TRBD2. V lost 1 base to trimming and J lost 9 bases; unmatched junction nucleotides: 12. CDR3 length: 16 amino acids. CDR1 MGHRA and CDR2 YSYEKL come from the germline V gene. The CDR3 spells CASSQAPAGGRLAQYF. CDR3 DNA: TGCGCCAGCAGCCAAGCCCCCGCGGGGGGGCGTTTGGCCCAGTACTTC.

Ten or more counts support this clonotype. V and J are TRBV5-1 and TRBJ2-7; the match to TRBD1 covers 7 bases. The J segment lost 2 bases and the V segment lost 4 bases, leaving 6 bases of the junction unmatched. Germline V CDR1 and CDR2: SGHRS, YFSETQ. The CDR3 covers 14 residues. The CDR3 sequence: CASSTGQVPYEQYV. Here the CDR3 DNA reads TGCGCCAGCAGCACCGGACAGGTTCCCTACGAGCAGTACGTC.

This clonotype appeared a few times. J is TRBJ2-3 and V is TRBV4-2; TRBD2 aligns across 7 bases. Unmatched junction bases numbered 6, after V lost 5 bases and J lost 4 bases. There are 14 residues in the CDR3. Germline CDR1 LGHNA, CDR2 YNFKEQ. CDR3 residues: CASSFGLVADTQYF. The CDR3 DNA reads as TGTGCCAGCAGCTTCGGACTAGTGGCAGATACGCAGTATTTT.

In its sample, this clonotype was seen many times. CDR3 sequence (DNA): TGTGCCAGCAGTTTTGCGGGGGGGGGAGATACGCAGTATTTT. The encoded protein is CASSFAGGGDTQYF. This chain joins TRBV25-1 and TRBJ2-3, with 9 bases matching TRBD2. Per germline, CDR1 MGHDK and CDR2 SYGVNS. The CDR3 totals 14 residues. The junction had 5 bases not matched to a gene; V was cut back by 5 bases and J by 5 bases.

This clonotype was seen more than once but under ten times. J is TRBJ2-7 and V is TRBV6-5; perhaps D is TRBD1 or TRBD2 (5 bases each). The ends were cut back, 5 bases at V and 0 bases at J, with 11 bases in the middle. This CDR3 has 14 amino acids. The germline gives CDR1 MNHEY, CDR2 SVGAGI. The CDR3, as DNA: TGTGCCAGCAGTCGAGCAGGGAGCTCCTACGAGCAGTACGTC. Its translation: CASSRAGSSYEQYV.

In its sample, this clonotype was seen a few times. The CDR3 protein is CASSQDGGARNGEQYF. In DNA form, the CDR3 reads TGCGCCAGCAGCCAAGATGGCGGGGCCCGAAATGGAGAGCAGTACTTC. V gene TRBV4-3 combines with J gene TRBJ2-7; D is perhaps TRBD2 (6 bases). The CDR3 spans 16 residues. V lost 0 bases and J 7 bases, leaving 19 bases between the germline ends. The germline CDR1 and CDR2 sequences are LGHNA and YSLEER.

This clonotype was found a few times. The chain couples TRBV4-3 to TRBJ1-2; 7 bases are a match to TRBD1. This CDR3 is 17 amino acids long. J gave up 3 bases and V 0 bases, and 10 bases lay outside the gene matches. Germline V lookup: CDR1 LGHNA, CDR2 YSLEER. CDR3 loop: CASSQDTQVGTDYGYTF. Written as DNA, the CDR3 is TGCGCCAGCAGCCAAGACACGCAGGTCGGGACAGACTATGGCTACACCTTC.

This clonotype was detected a few times. This chain uses TRBV18 with TRBJ1-3; D possibly corresponds to TRBD1 (5 bases). This CDR3 spans 17 amino acids. The ends were cut back, 3 bases at V and 0 bases at J, with 15 bases in the middle. The germline V gene encodes CDR1 KGHSH and CDR2 LQKENI. The CDR3 region has the DNA TGTGCCAGCTCACCTAATTTAACAGGTCGCTCTGGAAACACCATATATTTT. Translation: CASSPNLTGRSGNTIYF.

This clonotype was seen repeatedly, ten times or more. This chain uses TRBV18 with TRBJ2-5; tentative D call: TRBD1 (5 bases). The CDR3 sequence is 13 residues long. Trimming stripped 6 bases from V and 2 bases from J, with 10 bases between. CDR1 and CDR2 from the germline V gene are KGHSH and LQKENI. Written as DNA, the CDR3 is TGTGCCAGCTCCCAGGACATTCAAGAGACCCAGTACTTC. This translates into CASSQDIQETQYF.

There are a few counts of this clonotype. The chain links TRBV7-3 to TRBJ2-3, with D perhaps given as TRBD1 or TRBD2 (5 bases each). Per germline, CDR1 SGHTA and CDR2 FQGTGA. Trimming took 6 bases from V and 3 from J, leaving 19 bases between them. The CDR3 runs to 16 residues. The CDR3 here is CASSPNPRGRTDTQYF. In DNA, the CDR3 is TGTGCCAGCAGTCCGAATCCCCGGGGCAGGACAGATACGCAGTATTTT.

The genes are TRBV7-8 and TRBJ2-3; 9 nucleotides agree with TRBD2. V shed 7 bases and J 2 bases; nucleotides not matched to a gene: 10. There are 16 residues in the CDR3. CDR1 SGHVS and CDR2 FQNEAQ come from the germline V gene. The CDR3 coding sequence is TGTGCCAGCAAAGCGCGGGGGGGGGCCACCACAGATACGCAGTATTTT. Protein sequence: CASKARGGATTDTQYF.